This T cell receptor (beta chain) was identified during a study of blood T cell repertoires in COVID-19. The overall study: Collection of acute and convalescent COVID-19 samples took place in the United States, Italy and Spain.

Produced via immunoSEQ multiplex PCR; TCRdb's table is partial and in-frame only. The data contain about 32,000 clones, approximately 86% of them singletons. Per germline, CDR1 MNHEY and CDR2 SVGAGI. With 5 bases clipped from V and 4 bases from J, the junction kept 4 bases outside the gene matches. CDR3 size: 15 residues. The chain has TRBV6-5 and TRBJ2-2; the match to TRBD2 covers 10 bases. The clonotype comes from a woman older than 75 with active or convalescent COVID-19. Material: peripheral blood. CDR3 coding DNA: TGTGCCAGCAGTCAAAGCGGGAGGGCCACCGGGGAGCTGTTTTTT. The encoded protein is CASSQSGRATGELFF.